This record concerns one T cell receptor (beta chain) sequence. Its antigen remains unidentified. The sequenced template was cDNA made from the entire isolated RNA. Some clones are missing from TCRdb's copy, which holds only in-frame ones; the method was immunoSEQ multiplex PCR. This table holds about 740,000 clones, about an eighth found once. This CDR3 contains 16 residues. Germline V gene sequence: CDR1 MNHEY, CDR2 SVGAGI. V was clipped by 0 bases and J by 5 bases; unmatched bases: 9. This sample was included in a study of beta chain features in type 1 diabetes. About the study: Sorted cell examination encompassed 100 million to 110 million cells across all samples.

Regarding the study as a whole: TCRB repertoires of naive, central memory and Treg cells appeared more similar among patients than among healthy donors. Shorter templates might be favored by PCR, equally in patients and controls. Cells with high TCR expression could be over-represented when cDNA is sequenced. Patients with Type 1 diabetes showed moderately but significantly shorter TCRB CDR3s in all four CD4+ subsets.

This receptor was obtained from a man aged 18 to 29 with type 1 diabetes. The rearrangement uses TRBV6-5 and TRBJ2-5; 7 bases agree with TRBD1. The sequenced material came from naive CD4+ T cells from blood. The CDR3 spells CASSYSRGGVSETQYF. CDR3 sequence (DNA): TGTGCCAGCAGTTACTCAAGAGGGGGCGTCTCGGAGACCCAGTACTTC.